One sample yielded the 6 T cell receptor beta chains listed below, sequenced in a study of T-cell memory formation after mild COVID-19. TCRdb called the 5' RACE reads again in MiXCR, with one record for every CDR3 protein. The table has 300,000 to 350,000 distinct CDR3 sequences, over 10% seen once. Sample: PBMCs or a T cell subset sorted from them (not recorded which). The origin of the receptors is a man aged 18-30 years who had mild COVID-19 (a few samples of this study predate the infection). Cell type and time point are not known.

The sample holds a few counts of this clonotype. This chain joins TRBV6-5 and TRBJ2-7, with 8 bases aligning to TRBD1. The trim removed 2 bases at V and 1 base at J, leaving 4 bases unmatched. The CDR3 has 15 amino acids. Germline V gene sequence: CDR1 MNHEY, CDR2 SVGAGI. The DNA of the CDR3 is TGTGCCAGCAGTTACCGCTGGGACAGGTCCTACGAGCAGTACTTC. Protein: CASSYRWDRSYEQYF.

The V gene is TRBV6-6, the J gene TRBJ1-1; D is uncertain. The CDR3 consists of 15 residues. Germline CDR1 is MNHNY and CDR2 is SVGAGI (reference sequence). Trimming removed 2 bases at V and 3 bases at J, with 13 bases between. The CDR3 DNA sequence: TGTGCCAGCAGTTACGCTGGGGAGTGGGACACTGAAGCTTTCTTT. Its translation is CASSYAGEWDTEAFF.

This clonotype was seen only a few times. The CDR3 DNA sequence: TGTGCCAGCACCCTCCGAGAGGGCACTGAAGCTTTCTTT. It translates to CASTLREGTEAFF. This rearrangement joins TRBV7-9 to TRBJ1-1; D is unclear. Germline CDR1 reads SEHNR; CDR2 reads FQNEAQ (reference sequence). The CDR3 sequence is 13 residues long. Trimming removed 7 bases at V and 4 bases at J, with 13 bases between.

The chain is built from TRBV12-3 or TRBV12-4 and TRBJ2-7; D is unresolved. The V end lost 3 bases, the J end lost 7 bases, and 16 bases lay between the germline ends. The CDR3 consists of 14 residues. The CDR3 here is CASSFGQDLREQYF. The CDR3 nucleotides read TGTGCCAGCAGTTTCGGGCAGGACCTCCGGGAGCAGTACTTC.

In DNA, the CDR3 is TGCAGTGCTACCGGGACTAGCGGGGGTTGGGAGCAGTTCTTC. This translates into CSATGTSGGWEQFF. The chain joins TRBV20-1 to TRBJ2-1; 14 bases are a match to TRBD2. The CDR3 has 14 amino acids. V dropped 4 bases and J dropped 10; count of bases not matched to a gene: 6. Germline V lookup: CDR1 DFQATT, CDR2 SNEGSKA (reference sequence).

This clonotype was seen a few times. The J gene is TRBJ2-3, the V gene TRBV7-9; 8 nucleotides match TRBD1. Germline loops: CDR1 SEHNR, CDR2 FQNEAQ (reference sequence). CDR3 length: 12 amino acids. J gave up 2 bases and V 10 bases, and 2 bases lay outside the gene matches. The CDR3 nucleotides read TGTGCCAAGGACAGGGACACAGATACGCAGTATTTT. This sequence encodes CAKDRDTDTQYF.